This entry features one TCR beta chain sequence. Assay used: immunoSEQ multiplex PCR; TCRdb lists only in-frame clones, some missing. The sample has around 320,000 clones, around 92% seen once. This record belongs to a study of blood T cell repertoires in COVID-19. About the research overall: Nucleic acid was either cDNA or gDNA, and it came from T cells, B-cell-depleted T cells, or PBMCs.

Trimming removed 7 bases from V and 4 bases from J; junction bases left unmatched: 10. Germline V lookup: CDR1 MDHEN, CDR2 SYDVKM. The CDR3 runs 14 residues. The chain has TRBV28 and TRBJ2-7; 7 bases fit TRBD1. The origin of this receptor is a woman aged 25 to 45 with COVID-19, enrolled during active disease. What was sequenced was peripheral blood. The CDR3 region is CASTDRVSLYEQYF. CDR3 DNA: TGTGCCAGCACAGACAGGGTGTCTCTATACGAGCAGTACTTC.